This TCR beta chain was recorded in a study of shared clonotypes between healthy human individuals. Over several immunoSEQ plates, each subset's genomic DNA was distributed in even portions. Only in-frame clones appear in the TCRdb table, and some are missing; sequencing was by immunoSEQ multiplex PCR. In the table there are about 2.4 million clones, more than 85% of which are singletons. Comments on this clone: Its antigen is still unknown.

CDR3 length: 14 residues. V lost 6 bases, J lost 4 bases, and 13 bases lay in between. Looked up from germline, CDR1 is MNHNS and CDR2 is SASEGT. Study-level results: Read depth was anticipated to influence clonotype sharing among donors.

This sequence was found in a man aged 18 to 30 in good health. Some clones in this sample may be carry-over from other donors' samples. The rearrangement uses TRBV6-1 and TRBJ1-5; no firm D call. Sequencing input: naive CD4+ T cells from PBMCs. Subset noted: CD45RA+ positively selected. Here the CDR3 reads CASSQGPFNQPQHF. CDR3 coding DNA: TGTGCCAGCAGCCAAGGGCCCTTTAATCAGCCCCAGCATTTT.